This paragraph reports one T cell receptor beta chain. Its antigen is currently unknown. Attachment of unique molecular identifiers was made to individual cDNA molecules. One entry per CDR3 protein, called by TCRdb with MiXCR from the 5' RACE reads. The top ten clones hold approximately 8% of a sample with around 84,000 distinct CDR3 sequences, under 11% of them seen once. The sample belongs to a study of early T cells in non-severe SARS-CoV-2 infection. As for the study in general: Chains were unpaired, as sequencing was done on bulk RNA from unsorted whole blood.

General study points: Reliance on VDJdb matching favored anti-spike CD8 responses; private and CD4 specificities were missed.

The CDR3 is 15 residues long. V shed 4 bases and J 8 bases; nucleotides not matched to a gene: 10. Germline lookup yields CDR1 MDHEN and CDR2 SYDVKM. The sample here was whole blood, taken at baseline. The source of this sequence is an adult who was a healthcare worker with PCR-confirmed SARS-CoV-2 infection or an uninfected control (not recorded which). The chain carries TRBV28 and TRBJ2-1; 8 nucleotides line up with TRBD1. Here the CDR3 DNA reads TGTGCCAGCAGTTCCGACGGACAGGGCATCCATGAGCAGTTCTTC. Residues: CASSSDGQGIHEQFF.